Listed here are 30 T cell receptor beta chains from one sample, sequenced in a study of shared clonotypes between healthy human individuals. Positive CCR7 selection of CD45RO-negative cells yielded the naive CD8 cells, and terminally differentiated effector memory CD45RA+ cells were excluded. TCRdb's table, derived via immunoSEQ multiplex PCR, lists solely in-frame clones and lacks some. The sample yields 2 million or so clones, about 95% seen once. Sequencing used naive CD8+ T cells sorted from blood. These TCRs come from a man between 18 and 35 years old in good health.

In the case of this clone: Other DNA sequences in this sample translate to the same CDR3. The J gene is TRBJ1-3, the V gene TRBV13; D may be TRBD1 (5 bases). Germline CDR1 and CDR2: PRHDT and FYEKMQ (reference sequence). The CDR3 is made up of 15 amino acids. Deletions cut 2 bases from V and 0 bases from J, with 8 bases between. The CDR3: CASSLRGSSGNTIYF. The CDR3 nucleotides read TGTGCCAGCAGCTTACGGGGGAGCTCTGGAAACACCATATATTTT.

This clone was found a few times. This rearrangement joins TRBV7-9 to TRBJ1-1; D is uncertain. Trimming took off 5 bases at V and 0 bases at J, with 4 bases between the two ends. Germline V lookup: CDR1 SEHNR, CDR2 FQNEAQ (reference sequence). This CDR3 is 12 amino acids long. The CDR3 here is CASSQMNTEAFF. The CDR3 DNA is TGTGCCAGCAGCCAGATGAACACTGAAGCTTTCTTT.

The chain couples TRBV27 to TRBJ2-5; tentatively, D is TRBD1 or TRBD2 (6 bases each). Between the trimmed V and J ends, which lost 4 bases and 2 bases, there was a span of 14 bases. This CDR3 is built from 15 residues. Germline V CDR1 and CDR2: MNHEY, SMNVEV (reference sequence). This CDR3 is CASSWGAGYQETQYF. CDR3 coding DNA: TGTGCCAGCAGTTGGGGGGCGGGGTATCAAGAGACCCAGTACTTC.

This chain links TRBV27 with TRBJ2-3; 7 bases match TRBD2. Germline V gene lookup returns CDR1 MNHEY and CDR2 SMNVEV (reference sequence). This CDR3 region has 17 residues. The V and J ends lost 5 bases and 4 bases, in that order; junction bases with no gene match: 15. This CDR3 is CASSGTQGGEFPDTQYF. CDR3 bases: TGTGCCAGCAGTGGAACCCAGGGAGGGGAGTTCCCAGATACGCAGTATTTT.

Regarding this clone: A junction boundary mismatches the germline segment, possibly from a read error. This chain connects TRBV7-7 to TRBJ2-1; possible D gene TRBD1, 5 bases. The CDR3 totals 15 residues. Looked up from germline, CDR1 is SSHAT and CDR2 is FNYEAQ (reference sequence). CDR3 in DNA: TGTGCTAGCAGCCCGACCGACAGCACCTACAATGAGCAGTTCTTC. Protein product: CASSPTDSTYNEQFF. The complete variable domain, with remaining parts taken from reference TRBV7-7 and TRBJ2-1, reads GAGVSQSPRYKVTKRGQDVTLRCDPISSHATLYWYQQALGQGPEFLTYFNYEAQPDKSGLPSDRFSAERPEGSISTLTIQRTEQRDSAMYRCASSPTDSTYNEQFFGPGTRLTVL.

A note on this clone: This sample also contains other DNA sequences that code for the same CDR3. The V and J genes are TRBV9 and TRBJ2-3; 7 bases are a match to TRBD2. The junction had 1 base not matched to a gene; V was cut back by 0 bases and J by 0 bases. The CDR3 loop spans 15 amino acids. Germline CDR1 SGDLS, CDR2 YYNGEE. The CDR3 coding sequence is TGTGCCAGCAGCGTAGGGGGAGGGAGCACAGATACGCAGTATTTT. Translation: CASSVGGGSTDTQYF.

This clone has only one observation. J is TRBJ1-1 and V is TRBV7-3, with 9 bases aligning to TRBD1. The CDR3 is 19 residues long. CDR1 and CDR2 from the germline V gene are SGHTA and FQGTGA. J lost 6 bases, V lost 0 bases, and 17 bases had no gene match. In DNA, the CDR3 is TGTGCCAGCAGCTTAACGGGGCGCTCCGCGGGACAGGGATCCCCTGAAGCTTTCTTT. Translating gives CASSLTGRSAGQGSPEAFF.

V is TRBV27 and J is TRBJ2-7, with 10 bases aligning to TRBD2. Trimming cost V 6 bases and J 4 bases; bases outside gene matches: 6. The CDR3 runs 14 residues. Germline CDR1 reads MNHEY; CDR2 reads SMNVEV (reference sequence). DNA for the CDR3: TGTGCCAGCAGCCCAGGACTAGCGGAATACGAGCAGTACTTC. Translation gives CASSPGLAEYEQYF.

The chain employs TRBV4-1 and TRBJ2-1; TRBD2 matches 8 bases. There are 17 residues in the CDR3. V was pared by 2 bases and J by 4 bases, with 10 bases of the junction left unmatched. Germline V gene lookup returns CDR1 MGHRA and CDR2 YSYEKL. The CDR3 bases are TGCGCCAGCAGCCAATACAGCGGGAGTTTAGGGTACAATGAGCAGTTCTTC. It yields the protein CASSQYSGSLGYNEQFF.

As concerns this clone: The same CDR3 also results from other DNA sequences found in this sample. J is TRBJ2-7 and V is TRBV19, with D possibly TRBD1 on 5 matching bases. The CDR3 has 13 residues. Trimming stripped 5 bases from V and 2 bases from J, with 10 bases between. Germline-derived CDR1 and CDR2 are LNHDA and SQIVND (reference sequence). The CDR3 DNA reads as TGTGCCAGTAGTTTCGGCAGGGCCTACGAGCAGTACTTC. Translation gives CASSFGRAYEQYF.

The chain is built from TRBV27 and TRBJ2-2; 8 bases map to TRBD1. The V and J ends lost 6 bases and 2 bases, in that order; junction bases with no gene match: 14. CDR1 is MNHEY, CDR2 SMNVEV, per germline (reference sequence). This CDR3 has 18 amino acids. This CDR3 is CASSPIAGTGSNTGELFF. In DNA form, the CDR3 reads TGTGCCAGCAGCCCAATCGCCGGGACAGGCTCTAACACCGGGGAGCTGTTTTTT.

The V and J genes are TRBV14 and TRBJ2-7; either TRBD1 or TRBD2 may supply D (6 bases each). Looked up from germline, CDR1 is SGHDN and CDR2 is FVKESK. Trimming took off 3 bases at V and 6 bases at J, with 15 bases between the two ends. The CDR3 covers 14 residues. CDR3 sequence reads: CASSQWGAPAEQYF. The CDR3 coding sequence is TGTGCCAGCAGCCAGTGGGGGGCTCCGGCCGAGCAGTACTTC.

This rearrangement joins TRBV27 to TRBJ2-7, with 7 bases lining up with TRBD2. The CDR3 sequence is 14 residues long. V lost 6 bases, J lost 3 bases, and 8 bases stayed unmatched. In germline, CDR1 is MNHEY, CDR2 SMNVEV (reference sequence). The CDR3 bases are TGTGCCAGCAGGGCGGGGGAAAGAGGCTACGAGCAGTACTTC. Encoded protein: CASRAGERGYEQYF.

The rearrangement links TRBV9 to TRBJ1-6; D perhaps matches TRBD1 (6 bases). V shed 1 base and J shed 0 bases, with 20 bases lying between them. Looked up from germline, CDR1 is SGDLS and CDR2 is YYNGEE. The CDR3 sequence is 20 residues long. The CDR3 DNA reads as TGTGCCAGCAGCGTAAACCCGGGTGGACAGATGAGCTCCTATAATTCACCCCTCCACTTT. Its translation is CASSVNPGGQMSSYNSPLHF.

The chain carries TRBV4-1 and TRBJ2-2; 8 bases are a match to TRBD1. V dropped 3 bases and J dropped 6; count of bases not matched to a gene: 12. Per the germline V gene, CDR1 is MGHRA and CDR2 is YSYEKL. The CDR3 totals 17 residues. The DNA of the CDR3 is TGCGCCAGCAGCCACCCAGCTATACAGGGGGGAGCCGGGGAGCTGTTTTTT. Its translation: CASSHPAIQGGAGELFF.

The CDR3 reads CASSAQWGAGEKLFF. The CDR3 region has the DNA TGTGCCAGCAGCGCACAATGGGGGGCTGGAGAAAAACTGTTTTTT. The J gene is TRBJ1-4, the V gene TRBV11-2; maybe TRBD1 (6 bases). The CDR3 contains 15 residues. CDR1 and CDR2 from the germline V gene are SGHAT and FQNNGV. The germline V and J ends were trimmed by 5 bases and 8 bases, with 18 bases remaining between them.

V and J are TRBV25-1 and TRBJ2-3; D is ambiguous. The CDR3 is made up of 13 amino acids. Per the germline V gene, CDR1 is MGHDK and CDR2 is SYGVNS. Trimming stripped 3 bases from V and 5 bases from J, with 9 bases between. CDR3 residues: CASSDPSRDTQYF. The CDR3 bases are TGTGCCAGCAGTGACCCCAGTAGAGATACGCAGTATTTT.

This chain joins TRBV13 and TRBJ2-1; 9 positions agree with TRBD2. CDR1 is PRHDT, CDR2 FYEKMQ, per germline (reference sequence). Trimming cost V 5 bases and J 4 bases; bases outside gene matches: 3. The CDR3 contains 14 residues. The CDR3 coding sequence is TGTGCCAGCAGCGGTAGCGGGGGATACAATGAGCAGTTCTTC. Its translation is CASSGSGGYNEQFF.

This clone was recorded once. This chain joins TRBV10-3 and TRBJ1-3, with D unclear. Per the germline V gene, CDR1 is ENHRY and CDR2 is SYGVKD. This CDR3 comprises 14 residues. The germline V and J ends were trimmed by 3 bases and 0 bases, with 6 bases remaining between them. The CDR3 loop reads CAISDGSSGNTIYF. The CDR3 DNA is TGTGCCATCAGTGATGGGAGCTCTGGAAACACCATATATTTT.

The CDR3 protein is CASSLDLGLNTEAFF. The DNA for the CDR3 is TGTGCCAGCAGCTTAGATTTAGGGTTGAACACTGAAGCTTTCTTT. The chain carries TRBV7-9 and TRBJ1-1; D remains unclear. The CDR3 spans 15 residues. The ends were cut back, 1 base at V and 0 bases at J, with 9 bases in the middle. Germline CDR1 and CDR2: SEHNR and FQNEAQ (reference sequence).

The rearrangement uses TRBV30 and TRBJ2-7, with D maybe TRBD2 (5 bases). With 2 bases removed from V and 5 bases from J, the gap between germline ends came to 28 bases. The germline V gene encodes CDR1 GTSNPN and CDR2 SVGIG (reference sequence). The CDR3 sequence is 18 residues long. The CDR3 DNA sequence: TGTGCCTGGAGTCCCCTTATACGTGGGCGGGCCCCAGACCACGAGCAGTACTTC. The encoded protein is CAWSPLIRGRAPDHEQYF.

Worth noting for this clone: Distinct nucleotide sequences in the sample also encode this CDR3. The chain combines TRBV9 with TRBJ2-3; the D is unclear. V was cut by 5 bases and J by 1 base, with 8 bases left in between. The CDR3 totals 13 residues. The germline V gene encodes CDR1 SGDLS and CDR2 YYNGEE. The CDR3 nucleotides read TGTGCCAGCAGTGAGACTGGCACAGATACGCAGTATTTT. This sequence encodes CASSETGTDTQYF.

DNA of the CDR3: TGCGCCAGCAGCTTCGGACAGGGCTCCTCCTACGAGCAGTACTTC. Translation: CASSFGQGSSYEQYF. This chain connects TRBV5-1 to TRBJ2-7; 8 nucleotides line up with TRBD1. Germline CDR1 reads SGHRS; CDR2 reads YFSETQ. This CDR3 region has 15 residues. Germline trimming cut 2 bases from V and 0 bases from J; bases unmatched to any gene: 4.

The chain has TRBV10-1 and TRBJ2-7; D remains ambiguous. This CDR3 spans 13 amino acids. V was shortened by 3 bases and J by 2 bases, with 8 bases between the two germline ends. The germline V gene encodes CDR1 WNHNN and CDR2 SYGVQD (reference sequence). The CDR3 coding sequence is TGCGCCAGCAGTGATCAGGTTACCTACGAGCAGTACTTC. Protein: CASSDQVTYEQYF.

The chain carries TRBV5-6 and TRBJ2-3; D unclear. V lost 2 bases to trimming and J lost 0 bases, with 7 bases between them. The CDR3 spans 14 residues. Germline V gene lookup returns CDR1 SGHDT and CDR2 YYEEEE. This CDR3 is CASSFQDSTDTQYF. CDR3 nucleotide sequence: TGTGCCAGCAGCTTCCAGGATAGCACAGATACGCAGTATTTT.

The chain couples TRBV7-9 to TRBJ2-7; 9 nucleotides align to TRBD1. The CDR3 contains 14 residues. Germline CDR1 SEHNR, CDR2 FQNEAQ (reference sequence). The trim removed 6 bases at V and 5 bases at J, leaving 8 bases unmatched. The CDR3 DNA reads TGTGCCAGCAGTTTTCGGGACAGGGACCACGAGCAGTACTTC. It is translated as CASSFRDRDHEQYF.

This chain links TRBV5-1 with TRBJ2-5; 9 nucleotides match TRBD1. Germline V gives CDR1 SGHRS, CDR2 YFSETQ. CDR3 length: 15 residues. V was clipped by 2 bases and J by 0 bases; unmatched bases: 2. CDR3 in amino acids: CASSLGTGYQETQYF. As DNA, the CDR3 is TGCGCCAGCAGCTTAGGGACAGGGTACCAAGAGACCCAGTACTTC.

The chain has TRBV6-6 and TRBJ2-2, with D perhaps TRBD1 or TRBD2 (5 bases each). The CDR3 is 16 amino acids. The germline gives CDR1 MNHNY, CDR2 SVGAGI (reference sequence). Trimming stripped 6 bases from V and 4 bases from J, with 18 bases between. The CDR3 DNA reads TGTGCCAGCAGCCCCAGCTGGGGGTTGGGCACCGGGGAGCTGTTTTTT. As protein: CASSPSWGLGTGELFF.

This sequence joins TRBV10-3 and TRBJ2-5; no definite D call. Germline-derived CDR1 and CDR2 are ENHRY and SYGVKD. The CDR3 contains 13 residues. V was pared by 3 bases and J by 2 bases, with 7 bases between. CDR3 sequence: CAISENRQETQYF. The CDR3 coding sequence is TGTGCCATCAGTGAAAACAGACAAGAGACCCAGTACTTC.

The chain recombines TRBV27 with TRBJ1-1, with D possibly being TRBD1 (5 bases). Germline loops: CDR1 MNHEY, CDR2 SMNVEV (reference sequence). CDR3 length: 13 residues. V was shortened by 4 bases and J by 5 bases, with 11 bases between the two germline ends. CDR3 amino acids: CASSWARETEAFF. The DNA for the CDR3 is TGTGCCAGCAGTTGGGCCAGGGAAACTGAAGCTTTCTTT.